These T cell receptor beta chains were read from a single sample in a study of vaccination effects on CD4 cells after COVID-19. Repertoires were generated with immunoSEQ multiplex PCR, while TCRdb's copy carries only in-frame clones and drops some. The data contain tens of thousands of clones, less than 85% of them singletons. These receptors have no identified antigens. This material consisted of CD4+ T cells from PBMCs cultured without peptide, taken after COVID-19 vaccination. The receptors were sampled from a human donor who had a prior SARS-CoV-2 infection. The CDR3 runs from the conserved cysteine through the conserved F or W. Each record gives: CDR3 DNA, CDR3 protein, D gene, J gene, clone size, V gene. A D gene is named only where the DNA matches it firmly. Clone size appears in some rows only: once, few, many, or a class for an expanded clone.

cdr3_nt: TGTGCCACCAGCTCCCAACAGGATGGCGGAATGTGGGAGACCCAGTACTTC
cdr3_aa: CATSSQQDGGMWETQYF
d_call: .
j_call: TRBJ2-5
clone_size: .
v_call: TRBV15

cdr3_nt: TGTGCCTGGAGCAGGAACACTGAAGCTTTCTTT
cdr3_aa: CAWSRNTEAFF
d_call: .
j_call: TRBJ1-1
clone_size: .
v_call: TRBV30

cdr3_nt: TGCGCCAGCAGCCAAGAAGAGCCAGATACGCAGTATTTT
cdr3_aa: CASSQEEPDTQYF
d_call: .
j_call: TRBJ2-3
clone_size: .
v_call: TRBV4-3

cdr3_nt: TGTGCCAGCAGCTTAGTACAGGGACGATTTCGTGGAAACACCATATATTTT
cdr3_aa: CASSLVQGRFRGNTIYF
d_call: .
j_call: TRBJ1-3
clone_size: .
v_call: TRBV7-6

cdr3_nt: TGTGCCACCAGCAGAGGAAGTTATGGCATTCAGTACTTC
cdr3_aa: CATSRGSYGIQYF
d_call: .
j_call: TRBJ2-4
clone_size: .
v_call: TRBV15

cdr3_nt: TGTGCCAGCAGCTTGTTTAGGGGGCGGTCAGAGACCCAGTACTTC
cdr3_aa: CASSLFRGRSETQYF
d_call: TRBD1
j_call: TRBJ2-5
clone_size: .
v_call: TRBV7-3

cdr3_nt: TGCGCCAGCAGCTTAGGGAGGGGGCGCAGCGGGTGGGGGCAATACTACAATGAGCAGTTCTTC
cdr3_aa: CASSLGRGRSGWGQYYNEQFF
d_call: .
j_call: TRBJ2-1
clone_size: few
v_call: TRBV5-1

cdr3_nt: TGTGCCAGCAGAAAAACTCAGGGGCCGGGAGGGCAGTACTTC
cdr3_aa: CASRKTQGPGGQYF
d_call: .
j_call: TRBJ2-7
clone_size: .
v_call: TRBV2

cdr3_nt: TGTGCCAGCAAACAGGCATATAGCAATCAGCCCCAGCATTTT
cdr3_aa: CASKQAYSNQPQHF
d_call: .
j_call: TRBJ1-5
clone_size: .
v_call: TRBV6-5

cdr3_nt: TGTGCCAGCAGCGCCACCGGGGAGCTGTTTTTT
cdr3_aa: CASSATGELFF
d_call: .
j_call: TRBJ2-2
clone_size: .
v_call: TRBV4-2

cdr3_nt: TGCGCCAGCAGCTTGGGGGACACTTCCCAAGAGACCCAGTACTTC
cdr3_aa: CASSLGDTSQETQYF
d_call: .
j_call: TRBJ2-5
clone_size: .
v_call: TRBV5-1

cdr3_nt: TGTGCCAGCAGCCCCCGAGCAGGGTCTGGGGCCAACGTCCTGACTTTC
cdr3_aa: CASSPRAGSGANVLTF
d_call: .
j_call: TRBJ2-6
clone_size: .
v_call: TRBV7-3

cdr3_nt: TGTGCCAGTAGTAATCCCTTCCGTCGGGGGGGGATAGATACGCAGTATTTT
cdr3_aa: CASSNPFRRGGIDTQYF
d_call: TRBD2
j_call: TRBJ2-3
clone_size: once
v_call: TRBV19

cdr3_nt: TGTGCCTGGAGTAGGCAGGGTGGAAACACCATATATTTT
cdr3_aa: CAWSRQGGNTIYF
d_call: .
j_call: TRBJ1-3
clone_size: .
v_call: TRBV30

cdr3_nt: TGTGCCAGCAGTTTTGCACAGCAAGGATATGGCTACACCTTC
cdr3_aa: CASSFAQQGYGYTF
d_call: .
j_call: TRBJ1-2
clone_size: .
v_call: TRBV28

cdr3_nt: TGCGCCAGCAGCCAAGATCCGAGACAGAACTATGGCTACACCTTC
cdr3_aa: CASSQDPRQNYGYTF
d_call: .
j_call: TRBJ1-2
clone_size: .
v_call: TRBV4-1

cdr3_nt: TGTGCCACCAGTGAATCGGGACAGGGCGGCTATGGCTACACCTTC
cdr3_aa: CATSESGQGGYGYTF
d_call: TRBD1
j_call: TRBJ1-2
clone_size: .
v_call: TRBV24-1

cdr3_nt: TGTGCCAGCAGCTTGGGGTTCCGCATCTCCTACGAGCAGTACTTC
cdr3_aa: CASSLGFRISYEQYF
d_call: .
j_call: TRBJ2-7
clone_size: .
v_call: TRBV5-6

cdr3_nt: TGTGCCAGCAGCGTACGGGTCTCCTACAATGAGCAGTTCTTC
cdr3_aa: CASSVRVSYNEQFF
d_call: .
j_call: TRBJ2-1
clone_size: .
v_call: TRBV9

cdr3_nt: TGTGCCAGCAGCTCCTTAAAGGACAGGGGGACCCTCTCTGGAAACACCATATATTTT
cdr3_aa: CASSSLKDRGTLSGNTIYF
d_call: TRBD1
j_call: TRBJ1-3
clone_size: few
v_call: TRBV7-6

cdr3_nt: TGTGCCAGCAGCTTCTCCGGGACAGGGGGTCTATCTCGCACAGATACGCAGTATTTT
cdr3_aa: CASSFSGTGGLSRTDTQYF
d_call: TRBD1
j_call: TRBJ2-3
clone_size: few
v_call: TRBV11-3

cdr3_nt: TGTGCCAGCAGCTTTGGCCAGGGGGTTACAGATACGCAGTATTTT
cdr3_aa: CASSFGQGVTDTQYF
d_call: TRBD1
j_call: TRBJ2-3
clone_size: .
v_call: TRBV7-2

cdr3_nt: TGTGCCTGGAGTGTATGGGCAGGGGGAGAGACCCAGTACTTC
cdr3_aa: CAWSVWAGGETQYF
d_call: TRBD1
j_call: TRBJ2-5
clone_size: .
v_call: TRBV30

cdr3_nt: TGTGCCAGCAGTCCCCCCGGGACGCGCCGGAATGAGCAGTTCTTC
cdr3_aa: CASSPPGTRRNEQFF
d_call: .
j_call: TRBJ2-1
clone_size: .
v_call: TRBV27

cdr3_nt: TGTGCCAGCAGCTTATTGCAGGGTTTGGGGGAAAAACTGTTTTTT
cdr3_aa: CASSLLQGLGEKLFF
d_call: .
j_call: TRBJ1-4
clone_size: .
v_call: TRBV7-8

cdr3_nt: TGTGCCAGCAGCTTAGGGGGTTATGGCTACACCTTC
cdr3_aa: CASSLGGYGYTF
d_call: .
j_call: TRBJ1-2
clone_size: few
v_call: TRBV7-2

cdr3_nt: TGTGCTAGTGGTTTGGCAGTAACAACCCATACAATTGAGCAGTTCTTC
cdr3_aa: CASGLAVTTHTIEQFF
d_call: .
j_call: TRBJ2-1
clone_size: .
v_call: TRBV12-5

cdr3_nt: TGTGCCAGCAGCTCCGACAGGGGCAATCAGCCCCAGCATTTT
cdr3_aa: CASSSDRGNQPQHF
d_call: TRBD1
j_call: TRBJ1-5
clone_size: .
v_call: TRBV7-2